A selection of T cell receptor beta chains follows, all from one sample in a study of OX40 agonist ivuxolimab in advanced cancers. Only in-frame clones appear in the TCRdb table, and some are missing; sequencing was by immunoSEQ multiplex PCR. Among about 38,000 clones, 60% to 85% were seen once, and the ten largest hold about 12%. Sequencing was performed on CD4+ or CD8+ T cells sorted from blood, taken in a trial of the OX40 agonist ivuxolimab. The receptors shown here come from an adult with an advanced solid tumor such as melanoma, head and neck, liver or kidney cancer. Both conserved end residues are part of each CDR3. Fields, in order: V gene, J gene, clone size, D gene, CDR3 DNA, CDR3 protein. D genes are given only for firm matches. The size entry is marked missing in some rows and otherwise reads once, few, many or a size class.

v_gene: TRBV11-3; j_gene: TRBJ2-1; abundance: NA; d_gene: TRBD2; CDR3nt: TGTGCCAGCAGCTTAGATAGCGGGAGAGGGAATGAGCAGTTCTTC; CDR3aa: CASSLDSGRGNEQFF
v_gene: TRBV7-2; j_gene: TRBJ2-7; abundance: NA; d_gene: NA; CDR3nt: TGTGCCAGCAGTTACGGGACCGCCGGCGAGCAGTACTTC; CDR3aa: CASSYGTAGEQYF
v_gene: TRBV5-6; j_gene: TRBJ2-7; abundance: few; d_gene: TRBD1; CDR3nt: TGTGCCAGCAGCTTAGTCCGGGACAGGGGCTTTGGGGAGCAGTACTTC; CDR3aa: CASSLVRDRGFGEQYF
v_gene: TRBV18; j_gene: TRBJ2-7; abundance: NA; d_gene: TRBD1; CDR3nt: TGTGCCAGCTCACCGAACAGGGGCGGGGAGCAGTACTTC; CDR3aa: CASSPNRGGEQYF
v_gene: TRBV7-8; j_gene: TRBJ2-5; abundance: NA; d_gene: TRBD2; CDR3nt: TGTGCCAGCAGCTTAGTGGGGGGGGACGGGAGGACCCAGTACTTC; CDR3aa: CASSLVGGDGRTQYF
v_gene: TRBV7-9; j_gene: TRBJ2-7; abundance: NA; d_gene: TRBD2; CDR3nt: TGTGCCAGCAGCCCCTGGCAGTCCGGACTAGCGGGGAGCTCCTACGAGCAGTACTTC; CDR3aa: CASSPWQSGLAGSSYEQYF
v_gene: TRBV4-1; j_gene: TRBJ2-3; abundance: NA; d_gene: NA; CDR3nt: TGCGCCAGCAGCCAAGTATCACTTGCGAGCACAGATACGCAGTATTTT; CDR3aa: CASSQVSLASTDTQYF
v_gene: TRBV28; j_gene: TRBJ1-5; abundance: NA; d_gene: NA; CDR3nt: TGTGCCAGCTTAGGGGTGGCCCAGCCCCAGCATTTT; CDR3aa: CASLGVAQPQHF
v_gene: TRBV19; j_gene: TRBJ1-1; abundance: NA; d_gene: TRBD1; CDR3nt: TGTGCCAGTAGATGGGACAGCATGAACACTGAAGCTTTCTTT; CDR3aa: CASRWDSMNTEAFF
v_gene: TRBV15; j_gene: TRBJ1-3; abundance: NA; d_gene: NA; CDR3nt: TGTGCCACCAGCCATCCCTCACCTGGAAACACCATATATTTT; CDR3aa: CATSHPSPGNTIYF
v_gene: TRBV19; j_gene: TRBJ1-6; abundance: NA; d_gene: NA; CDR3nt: TGTGCCAGTAGGGAAGCTCCTACTAATTCACCCCTCCACTTT; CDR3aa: CASREAPTNSPLHF
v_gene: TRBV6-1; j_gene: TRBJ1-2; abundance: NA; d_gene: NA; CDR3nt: TGTGCCAGCAGTGAAGACGGAAACTATGGCTACACCTTC; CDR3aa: CASSEDGNYGYTF
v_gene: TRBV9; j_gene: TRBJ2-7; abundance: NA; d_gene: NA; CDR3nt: TGTGCCAGCAGCGCCAGGACTGAGACCTACGAGCAGTACTTC; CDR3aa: CASSARTETYEQYF
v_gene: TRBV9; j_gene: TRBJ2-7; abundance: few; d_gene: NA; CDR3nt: TGTGCCAGCAGCGCGGGACTGTATTCCTACGAGCAGTACTTC; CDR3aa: CASSAGLYSYEQYF
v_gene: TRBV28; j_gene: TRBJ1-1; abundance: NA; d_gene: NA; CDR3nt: TGTGCCAGCAGCCCGCGTGGAGGGACGTGGACTGAAGCTTTCTTT; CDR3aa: CASSPRGGTWTEAFF
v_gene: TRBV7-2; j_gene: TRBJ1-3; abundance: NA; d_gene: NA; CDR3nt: TGTGCCAGCAGCTTCTTCCCCGGGGTCTCTGGAAACACCATATATTTT; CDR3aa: CASSFFPGVSGNTIYF
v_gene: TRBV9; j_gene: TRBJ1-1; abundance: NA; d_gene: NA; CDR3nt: TGTGCCAGCAGCAAGACACTCAACACTGAAGCTTTCTTT; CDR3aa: CASSKTLNTEAFF
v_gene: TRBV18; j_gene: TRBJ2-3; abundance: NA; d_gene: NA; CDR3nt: TGTGCCAGCTCACCGAACAGACTCCCCACAGATACGCAGTATTTT; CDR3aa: CASSPNRLPTDTQYF
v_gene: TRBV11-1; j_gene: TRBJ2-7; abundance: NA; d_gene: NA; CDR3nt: TGTGCCAGCAGCTTAATGAGGGGCTTTATCTACGAGCAGTACTTC; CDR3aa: CASSLMRGFIYEQYF
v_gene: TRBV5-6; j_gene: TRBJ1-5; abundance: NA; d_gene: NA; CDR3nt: TGTGCCAGCAGCTTGAGGGGGAGATATAGCAATCAGCCCCAGCATTTT; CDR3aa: CASSLRGRYSNQPQHF
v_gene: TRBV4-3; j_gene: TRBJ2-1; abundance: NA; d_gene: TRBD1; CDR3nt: TGCGCCAGCAGCACCACAGGGGGCTCCTACAATGAGCAGTTCTTC; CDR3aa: CASSTTGGSYNEQFF
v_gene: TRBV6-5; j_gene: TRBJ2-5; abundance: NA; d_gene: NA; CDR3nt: TGTGCCAGCACCGGACGGGTGACCCAGTACTTC; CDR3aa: CASTGRVTQYF
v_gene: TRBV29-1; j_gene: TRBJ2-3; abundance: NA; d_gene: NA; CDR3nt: TGCAGCGTTACCAGGGATCCCACAGATACGCAGTATTTT; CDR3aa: CSVTRDPTDTQYF
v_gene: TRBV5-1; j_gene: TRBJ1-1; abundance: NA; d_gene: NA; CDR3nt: TGCGCCAGCATGATCGAGGTGAACACTGAAGCTTTCTTT; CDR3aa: CASMIEVNTEAFF
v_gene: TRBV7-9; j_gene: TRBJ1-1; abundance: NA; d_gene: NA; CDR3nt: TGTGCCAGCAGCTTAATGGGGGGGAGCGCTGAAGCTTTCTTT; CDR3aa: CASSLMGGSAEAFF
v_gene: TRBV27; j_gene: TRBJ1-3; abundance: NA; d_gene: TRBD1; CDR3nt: TGTGCCAGCAGTTTACGGGCTGGGACAGACTCTGGAAACACCATATATTTT; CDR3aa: CASSLRAGTDSGNTIYF
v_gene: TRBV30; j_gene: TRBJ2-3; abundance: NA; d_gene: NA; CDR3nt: TGTGCCATCACCCCTGAAGAGGTGGCAGATACGCAGTATTTT; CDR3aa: CAITPEEVADTQYF
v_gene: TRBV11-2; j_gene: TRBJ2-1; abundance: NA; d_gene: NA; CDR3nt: TGTGCCAGCAGCCCCCTTCGGGAGCAGTTCTTC; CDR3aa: CASSPLREQFF
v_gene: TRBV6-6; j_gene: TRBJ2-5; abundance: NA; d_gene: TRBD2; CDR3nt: TGTGCCAGCTTGGGAGGGCAAGAGACCCAGTACTTC; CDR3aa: CASLGGQETQYF
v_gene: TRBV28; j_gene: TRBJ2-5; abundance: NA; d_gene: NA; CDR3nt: NA; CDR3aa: CASSFGPGTQYF
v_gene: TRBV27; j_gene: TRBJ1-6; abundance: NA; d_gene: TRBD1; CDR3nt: TGTGCCAGCAGTTTTAGGACAGGGGGAAATTCACCCCTCCACTTT; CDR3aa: CASSFRTGGNSPLHF
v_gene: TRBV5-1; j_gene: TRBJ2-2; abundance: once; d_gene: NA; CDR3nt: TGCGCCAGCAGCTTGGCTCCAGACTCCGGGGAGCTGTTTTTT; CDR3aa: CASSLAPDSGELFF
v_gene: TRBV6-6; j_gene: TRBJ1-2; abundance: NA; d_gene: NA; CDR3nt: TGTGCCAGCAGTTACGGGGGTACCTATGGCTACACCTTC; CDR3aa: CASSYGGTYGYTF
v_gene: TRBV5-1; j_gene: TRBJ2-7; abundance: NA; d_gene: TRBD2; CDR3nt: TGCGCCAGCAGCTTGGGCCTAGCGGGAGGGCTCGACGAGCAGTACTTC; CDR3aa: CASSLGLAGGLDEQYF
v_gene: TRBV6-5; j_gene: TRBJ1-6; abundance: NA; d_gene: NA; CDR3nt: TGTGCCAGCAGTTTTGGTTATAATTCACCCCTCCACTTT; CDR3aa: CASSFGYNSPLHF
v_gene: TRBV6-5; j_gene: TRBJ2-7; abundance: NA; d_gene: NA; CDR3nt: TGTGCCAGCACCGACGGACTGTACTCCTACGAGCAGTACTTC; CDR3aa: CASTDGLYSYEQYF